The 16 T cell receptor beta chains given below trace back to one sample, sequenced in a study of blood T cell repertoires in COVID-19. TCRdb keeps only in-frame clones here, not all; method: immunoSEQ multiplex PCR. The profile covers approximately 200,000 clones, with less than 90% appearing a single time and around 4.5% taken by the ten largest. The sequenced material came from PBMCs or T cells enriched from blood (not recorded which). These receptors were taken from a woman aged 25 to 39 who had been exposed to COVID-19.

The gene calls are TRBV27 and TRBJ2-2; 11 bases align to TRBD2. V lost 5 bases and J lost 5; bases outside the gene matches: 10. The CDR3 is 17 amino acids. The germline V gene encodes CDR1 MNHEY and CDR2 SMNVEV (reference sequence). For the CDR3, the DNA is TGTGCCAGCAGTGATCTAGCGGGGGGCACGAGGACCGGGGAGCTGTTTTTT. This encodes CASSDLAGGTRTGELFF.

The chain is built from TRBV9 and TRBJ2-6; weak D call: TRBD2 (6 bases). Germline V gives CDR1 SGDLS, CDR2 YYNGEE. Trimming cost V 0 bases and J 2 bases, with 6 bases left between them. The CDR3 has 15 amino acids. This chain's CDR3 is CASSVGGTGANVLTF. Written as DNA, the CDR3 is TGTGCCAGCAGCGTAGGCGGGACTGGGGCCAACGTCCTGACTTTC.

The chain has TRBV2 and TRBJ1-5; 8 bases agree with TRBD1. The CDR3 is 14 amino acids. CDR1 and CDR2 from the germline V gene are SNHLY and FYNNEI. V was pared by 3 bases and J by 4 bases, with 2 bases of the junction left unmatched. DNA for the CDR3: TGTGCCAGCAGTGAGAGGACAGGGAATCAGCCCCAGCATTTT. As protein: CASSERTGNQPQHF.

The rearrangement links TRBV6-5 to TRBJ2-7; 13 positions agree with TRBD2. J was trimmed by 4 bases and V by 10 bases; bases with no gene match: 10. CDR3 length: 15 amino acids. The V gene's germline CDR1 is MNHEY and CDR2 SVGAGI. The CDR3 reads CATGTSGAISYEQYF. For the CDR3, the DNA is TGTGCCACCGGGACTAGCGGGGCGATATCTTACGAGCAGTACTTC.

The J gene is TRBJ2-1, the V gene TRBV3-1 (or the pseudogene TRBV3-2); 7 bases align to TRBD1. V lost 5 bases to trimming and J lost 8 bases; unmatched junction nucleotides: 6. The CDR3 covers 13 residues. Germline values: CDR1 LGHDT, CDR2 YNNKEL (reference sequence). Written as DNA, the CDR3 is TGTGCCAGCAGCACCGACAGGGTTGATGAGCAGTTCTTC. Its protein is CASSTDRVDEQFF.

CDR3 coding DNA: TGTGCCAGTAGTATGCAGGGGGGTGACACTGAAGCTTTCTTT. Translation gives CASSMQGGDTEAFF. V and J are TRBV19 and TRBJ1-1, with 7 bases that match TRBD1. After removal of 3 bases from V and 3 bases from J, the junction contained 4 bases not matched to a gene. CDR1 is LNHDA, CDR2 SQIVND, per germline (reference sequence). The CDR3 has 14 amino acids.

The chain employs TRBV6-5 and TRBJ1-4; possibly TRBD1 for D (6 bases). The germline V and J ends were trimmed by 8 bases and 7 bases, with 20 bases remaining between them. The germline V gene has CDR1 MNHEY and CDR2 SVGAGI. The CDR3 is 15 amino acids. This chain's CDR3 is CASGPGGAVVEKLFF. The CDR3 DNA follows: TGTGCCAGCGGGCCGGGGGGGGCGGTGGTTGAAAAACTGTTTTTT.

Worth noting for this clone: The same CDR3 arises from other DNA sequences in this sample as well. The rearrangement uses TRBV12-3 or TRBV12-4 and TRBJ1-1, with D possibly TRBD1 on 5 matching bases. This CDR3 has 13 residues. Trimming shortened V by 1 base and J by 5 bases, and 8 bases separated the two germline ends. CDR3 protein: CASSLGRGTEAFF. The DNA for the CDR3 is TGTGCCAGCAGTTTAGGTCGGGGGACTGAAGCTTTCTTT.

The gene calls are TRBV12-3 or TRBV12-4 and TRBJ1-2; D is possibly TRBD1 (5 bases). Trimming shortened V by 5 bases and J by 5 bases, and 6 bases separated the two germline ends. The CDR3 is 11 amino acids. The DNA for the CDR3 is TGTGCCAGCAGTCCAGGGTATGGCTACACCTTC. Translating gives CASSPGYGYTF.

This chain connects TRBV24-1 to TRBJ1-2, with D possibly matching TRBD1 (6 bases). Trimming cost V 4 bases and J 10 bases, with 21 bases left between them. This CDR3 is built from 15 residues. Germline V lookup: CDR1 KGHDR, CDR2 SFDVKD. This CDR3 reads CATSDSTDRYDDYTF. CDR3 nucleotide sequence: TGTGCCACCAGTGACTCAACCGACAGGTATGACGACTACACCTTC.

The rearrangement joins TRBV5-1 to TRBJ2-1; 8 bases fit TRBD2. The germline gives CDR1 SGHRS, CDR2 YFSETQ. V shed 8 bases, J shed 7 bases, and the junction held 14 bases outside the gene matches. The CDR3 runs to 15 residues. CDR3 loop: CASKKAGEHRNEQFF. The DNA for the CDR3 is TGCGCCAGTAAGAAAGCGGGGGAGCATAGGAATGAGCAGTTCTTC.

This clone was observed a few times. This chain connects TRBV6-1 to TRBJ2-7; no reliable D call. V lost 6 bases and J 10 bases, leaving 16 bases between the germline ends. The germline V gene encodes CDR1 MNHNS and CDR2 SASEGT. This CDR3 has 12 residues. The CDR3 DNA reads as TGTGCCAGCAGCCAGGTTGTCCAAACCCAGTACTTC. This sequence encodes CASSQVVQTQYF.

This clone was detected only once. The chain combines TRBV25-1 with TRBJ2-6; D gene unclear. V lost 8 bases to trimming and J lost 0 bases, with 8 bases between them. The CDR3 runs to 14 residues. Germline V gives CDR1 MGHDK, CDR2 SYGVNS. The DNA for the CDR3 is TGTGCCAGCGCCCAGGACTCTGGGGCCAACGTCCTGACTTTC. This gives the protein CASAQDSGANVLTF.

The chain couples TRBV10-3 to TRBJ1-3; 7 bases are shared with TRBD1. The CDR3 spans 15 residues. The trim removed 6 bases at V and 1 base at J, leaving 6 bases unmatched. The V gene's germline CDR1 is ENHRY and CDR2 SYGVKD. The CDR3 coding sequence is TGTGCCATCAGCGCACAGGGGTATTCTGGAAACACCATATATTTT. It encodes CAISAQGYSGNTIYF.

The rearrangement links TRBV25-1 to TRBJ1-2; D is possibly TRBD1 (6 bases). The CDR3 sequence is 17 residues long. CDR1 is MGHDK, CDR2 SYGVNS, per germline. Trimming removed 1 base from V and 0 bases from J, with 15 bases in between. CDR3 DNA sequence: TGTGCCAGCAGTGAATCTTTCCGGGCAGGGGCTAACTATGGCTACACCTTC. It specifies CASSESFRAGANYGYTF.

The rearrangement joins TRBV2 to TRBJ1-4, with a tentative D call TRBD1 (5 bases). The CDR3 is 14 residues long. V lost 7 bases and J lost 1, with 10 bases in between. Per germline, CDR1 SNHLY and CDR2 FYNNEI. CDR3 residues: CASTSDRTNEKLFF. In DNA, the CDR3 is TGTGCCAGCACTTCCGACAGAACTAATGAAAAACTGTTTTTT.